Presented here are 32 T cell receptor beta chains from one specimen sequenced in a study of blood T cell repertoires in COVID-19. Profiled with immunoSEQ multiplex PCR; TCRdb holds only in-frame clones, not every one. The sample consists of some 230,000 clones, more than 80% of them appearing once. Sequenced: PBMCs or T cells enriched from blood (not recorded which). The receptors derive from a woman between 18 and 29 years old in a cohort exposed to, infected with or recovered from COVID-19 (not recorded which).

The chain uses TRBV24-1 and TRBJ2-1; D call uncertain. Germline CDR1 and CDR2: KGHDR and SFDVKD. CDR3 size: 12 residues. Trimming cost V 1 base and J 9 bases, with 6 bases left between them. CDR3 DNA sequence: TGTGCCACCAGTGATTTTTCCTTTGAGCAGTTCTTC. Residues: CATSDFSFEQFF.

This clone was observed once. The CDR3 coding sequence is TGTGCCAGTAGTAGACAGGCTGACTACGAGCAGTACTTC. It is translated as CASSRQADYEQYF. This chain joins TRBV19 and TRBJ2-7; tentatively, D is TRBD1 (6 bases). Trimming pared 4 bases from V and 3 bases from J, leaving 10 bases between. Per the germline V gene, CDR1 is LNHDA and CDR2 is SQIVND (reference sequence). The CDR3 is made up of 13 amino acids.

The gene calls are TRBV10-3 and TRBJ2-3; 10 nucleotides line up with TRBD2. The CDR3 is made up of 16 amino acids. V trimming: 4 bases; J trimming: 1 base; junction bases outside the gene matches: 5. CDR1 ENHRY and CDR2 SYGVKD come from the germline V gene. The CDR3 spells CAISGPLAGGTDTQYF. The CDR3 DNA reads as TGTGCCATCAGTGGCCCCCTAGCGGGAGGCACAGATACGCAGTATTTT.

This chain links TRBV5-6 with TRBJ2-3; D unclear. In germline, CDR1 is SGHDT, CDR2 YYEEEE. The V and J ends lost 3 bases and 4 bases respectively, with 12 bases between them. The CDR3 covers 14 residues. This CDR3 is CASSSVLGPDTQYF. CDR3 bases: TGTGCCAGCAGCTCGGTGCTAGGTCCAGATACGCAGTATTTT. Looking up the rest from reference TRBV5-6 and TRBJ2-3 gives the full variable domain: DAGVTQSPTHLIKTRGQQVTLRCSPKSGHDTVSWYQQALGQGPQFIFQYYEEEERQRGNFPDRFSGHQFPNYSSELNVNALLLGDSALYLCASSSVLGPDTQYFGPGTRLTVL.

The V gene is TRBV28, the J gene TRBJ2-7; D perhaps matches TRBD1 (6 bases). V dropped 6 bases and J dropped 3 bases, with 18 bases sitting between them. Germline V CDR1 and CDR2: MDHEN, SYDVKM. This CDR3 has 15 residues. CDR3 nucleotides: TGTGCCAGCAGCCCACAAAGGGGGTTCAGCTACGAGCAGTACTTC. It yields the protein CASSPQRGFSYEQYF.

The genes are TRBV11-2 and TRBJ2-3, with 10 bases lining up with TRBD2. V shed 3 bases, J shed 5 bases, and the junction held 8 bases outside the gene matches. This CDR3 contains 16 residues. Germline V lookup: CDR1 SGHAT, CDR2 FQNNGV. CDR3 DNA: TGTGCCAGCAGCTTCGTCACTAGCGGGATGGGAGATACGCAGTATTTT. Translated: CASSFVTSGMGDTQYF.

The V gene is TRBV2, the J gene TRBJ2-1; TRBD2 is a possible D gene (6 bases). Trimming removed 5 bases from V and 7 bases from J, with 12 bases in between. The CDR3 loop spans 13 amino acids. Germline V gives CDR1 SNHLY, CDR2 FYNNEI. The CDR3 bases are TGTGCCAGCAGTCCAGGAGGGTGGAATGAGCAGTTCTTC. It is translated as CASSPGGWNEQFF.

CDR3 amino acids: CASPRTGGIDEQFF. In DNA form, the CDR3 reads TGTGCCAGCCCCAGGACAGGGGGCATCGATGAGCAGTTCTTC. The rearrangement uses TRBV2 and TRBJ2-1; the match to TRBD1 covers 11 bases. Germline values: CDR1 SNHLY, CDR2 FYNNEI. With V trimmed by 8 bases and J by 8 bases, 8 bases remained unmatched. CDR3 size: 14 residues.

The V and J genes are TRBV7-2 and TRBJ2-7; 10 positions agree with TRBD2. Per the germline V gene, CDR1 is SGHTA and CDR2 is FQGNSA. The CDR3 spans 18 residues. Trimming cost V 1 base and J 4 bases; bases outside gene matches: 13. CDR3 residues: CASSLGFSTTSGDYEQYF. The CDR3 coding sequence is TGTGCCAGCAGCTTAGGCTTTTCCACAACTAGCGGGGATTACGAGCAGTACTTC. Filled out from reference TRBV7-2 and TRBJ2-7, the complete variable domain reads GAGVSQSPSNKVTEKGKDVELRCDPISGHTALYWYRQSLGQGLEFLIYFQGNSAPDKSGLPSDRFSAERTGGSVSTLTIQRTQQEDSAVYLCASSLGFSTTSGDYEQYFGPGTRLTVT.

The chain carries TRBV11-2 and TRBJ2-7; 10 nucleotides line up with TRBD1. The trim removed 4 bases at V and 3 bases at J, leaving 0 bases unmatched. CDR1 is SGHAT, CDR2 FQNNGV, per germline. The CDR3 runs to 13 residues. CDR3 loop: CASSWDRGYEQYF. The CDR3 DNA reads TGTGCCAGCAGCTGGGACAGGGGCTACGAGCAGTACTTC.

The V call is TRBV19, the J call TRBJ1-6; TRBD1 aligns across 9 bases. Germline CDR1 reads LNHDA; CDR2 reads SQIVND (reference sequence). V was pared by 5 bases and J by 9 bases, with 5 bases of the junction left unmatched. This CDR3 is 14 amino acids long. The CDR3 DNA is TGTGCCAGTAGTCCCGGGACAGGGAGTTCACCCCTCCACTTT. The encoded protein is CASSPGTGSSPLHF.

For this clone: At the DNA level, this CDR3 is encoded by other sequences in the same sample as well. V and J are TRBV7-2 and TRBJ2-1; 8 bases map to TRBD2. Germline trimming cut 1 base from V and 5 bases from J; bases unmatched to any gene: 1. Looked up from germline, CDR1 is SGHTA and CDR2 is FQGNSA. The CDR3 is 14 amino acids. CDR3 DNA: TGTGCCAGCAGCTTAGTCGGGGGGGACAATGAGCAGTTCTTC. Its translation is CASSLVGGDNEQFF.

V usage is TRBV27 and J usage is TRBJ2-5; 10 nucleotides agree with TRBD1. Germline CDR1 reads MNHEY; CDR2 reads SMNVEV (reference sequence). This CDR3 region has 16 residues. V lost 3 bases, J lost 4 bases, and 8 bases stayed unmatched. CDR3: CASSFGTGALGETQYF. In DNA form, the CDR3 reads TGTGCCAGCAGTTTTGGGACAGGGGCCCTGGGAGAGACCCAGTACTTC.

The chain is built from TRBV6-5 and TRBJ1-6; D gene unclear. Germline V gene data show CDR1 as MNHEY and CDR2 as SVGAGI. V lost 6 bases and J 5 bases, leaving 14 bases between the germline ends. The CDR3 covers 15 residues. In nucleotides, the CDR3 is TGTGCCAGCAGGAGGGAAGCGACTGATAATTCACCCCTCCACTTT. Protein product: CASRREATDNSPLHF.

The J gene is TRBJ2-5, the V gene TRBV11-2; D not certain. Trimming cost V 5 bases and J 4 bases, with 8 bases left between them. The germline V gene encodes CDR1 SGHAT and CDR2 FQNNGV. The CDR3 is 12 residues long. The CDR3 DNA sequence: TGTGCCAGCAGCATCCTCGGAGAGACCCAGTACTTC. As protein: CASSILGETQYF.

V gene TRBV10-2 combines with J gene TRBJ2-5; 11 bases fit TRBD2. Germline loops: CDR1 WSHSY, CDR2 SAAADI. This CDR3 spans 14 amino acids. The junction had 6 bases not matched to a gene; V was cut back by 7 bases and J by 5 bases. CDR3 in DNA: TGCGCCAGCATGATAGCGGGAGGGCCCGAGACCCAGTACTTC. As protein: CASMIAGGPETQYF.

CDR3 residues: CASSPEGDSNQPQHF. The CDR3, as DNA: TGTGCCAGCAGCCCCGAAGGAGATAGCAATCAGCCCCAGCATTTT. The V call is TRBV9, the J call TRBJ1-5, with unresolved D. The germline gives CDR1 SGDLS, CDR2 YYNGEE. V was cut by 4 bases and J by 0 bases, with 11 bases left in between. This CDR3 has 15 residues.

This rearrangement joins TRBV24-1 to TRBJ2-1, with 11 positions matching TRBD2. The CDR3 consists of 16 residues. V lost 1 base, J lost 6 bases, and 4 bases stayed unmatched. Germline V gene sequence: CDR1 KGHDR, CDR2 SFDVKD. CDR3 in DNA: TGTGCCACCAGTGATTTACAACTAGCGGGGGTCAATGAGCAGTTCTTC. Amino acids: CATSDLQLAGVNEQFF.

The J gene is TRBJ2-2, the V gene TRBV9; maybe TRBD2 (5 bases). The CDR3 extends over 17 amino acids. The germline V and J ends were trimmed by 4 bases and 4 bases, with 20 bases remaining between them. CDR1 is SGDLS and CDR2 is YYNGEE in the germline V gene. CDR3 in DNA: TGTGCCAGCAGCATCCCGTCGGCGGGTTTGGGCACCGGGGAGCTGTTTTTT. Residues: CASSIPSAGLGTGELFF.

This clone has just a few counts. The CDR3 sequence is CASSPGDRFTDTQYF. DNA of the CDR3: TGTGCCAGCAGCCCGGGGGACCGGTTCACAGATACGCAGTATTTT. The rearrangement links TRBV7-6 to TRBJ2-3; D may be TRBD2 (6 bases). CDR3 length: 15 amino acids. The V end was cut by 5 bases, the J end by 2 bases, with 14 bases between. Germline assignment: CDR1 SGHVS and CDR2 FNYEAQ.

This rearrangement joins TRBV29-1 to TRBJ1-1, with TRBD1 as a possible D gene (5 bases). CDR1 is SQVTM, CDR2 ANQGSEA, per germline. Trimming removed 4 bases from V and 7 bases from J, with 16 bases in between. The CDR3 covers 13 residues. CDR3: CSVVGRVWNEAFF. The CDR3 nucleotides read TGCAGCGTTGTGGGCAGGGTTTGGAATGAAGCTTTCTTT.

In DNA, the CDR3 is TGTGCCAGTAGTACGGGAGGGGCCCCCTCCTATGGCTACACCTTC. This codes for CASSTGGAPSYGYTF. The gene calls are TRBV19 and TRBJ1-2; a weak D match, TRBD1 (5 bases). There are 15 residues in the CDR3. V lost 4 bases, J lost 4 bases, and 16 bases lay in between. CDR1 is LNHDA, CDR2 SQIVND, per germline (reference sequence).

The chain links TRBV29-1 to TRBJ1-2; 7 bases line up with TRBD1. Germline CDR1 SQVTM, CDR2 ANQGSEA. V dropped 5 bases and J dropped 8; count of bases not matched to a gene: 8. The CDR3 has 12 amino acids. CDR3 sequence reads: CSVKTGMRGYTF. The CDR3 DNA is TGCAGCGTTAAGACAGGGATGAGGGGCTACACCTTC.

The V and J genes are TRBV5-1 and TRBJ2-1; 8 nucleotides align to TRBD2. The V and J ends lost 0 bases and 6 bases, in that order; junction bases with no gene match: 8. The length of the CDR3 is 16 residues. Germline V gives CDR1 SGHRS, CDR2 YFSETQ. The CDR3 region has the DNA TGCGCCAGCAGCTTGGAGACCGGGACTAGGCGCAATGAGCAGTTCTTC. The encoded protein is CASSLETGTRRNEQFF.

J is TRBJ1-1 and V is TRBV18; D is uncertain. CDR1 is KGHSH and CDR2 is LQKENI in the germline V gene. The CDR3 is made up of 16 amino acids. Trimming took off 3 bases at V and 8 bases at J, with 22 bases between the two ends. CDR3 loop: CASSPFMTFDPHEAFF. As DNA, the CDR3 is TGTGCCAGCTCACCTTTCATGACTTTTGACCCACACGAAGCTTTCTTT.

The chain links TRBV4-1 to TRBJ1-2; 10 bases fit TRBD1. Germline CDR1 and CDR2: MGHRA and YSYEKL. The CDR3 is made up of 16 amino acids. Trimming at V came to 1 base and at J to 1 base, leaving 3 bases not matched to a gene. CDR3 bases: TGCGCCAGCAGCCAAGGACAGGGGGCTTTTAACTATGGCTACACCTTC. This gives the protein CASSQGQGAFNYGYTF.

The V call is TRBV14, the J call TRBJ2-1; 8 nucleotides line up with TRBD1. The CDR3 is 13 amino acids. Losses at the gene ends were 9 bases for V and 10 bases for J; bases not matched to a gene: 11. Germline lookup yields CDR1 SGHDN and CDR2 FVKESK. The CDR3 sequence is CASGSNRGKEQFF. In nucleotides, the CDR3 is TGTGCCAGTGGGTCTAACAGGGGGAAGGAGCAGTTCTTC.

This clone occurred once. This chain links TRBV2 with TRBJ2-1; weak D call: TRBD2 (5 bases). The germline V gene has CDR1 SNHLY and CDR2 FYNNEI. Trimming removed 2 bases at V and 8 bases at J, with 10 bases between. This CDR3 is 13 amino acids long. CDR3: CASSETGSDEQFF. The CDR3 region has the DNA TGTGCCAGCAGTGAAACGGGGTCCGATGAGCAGTTCTTC.

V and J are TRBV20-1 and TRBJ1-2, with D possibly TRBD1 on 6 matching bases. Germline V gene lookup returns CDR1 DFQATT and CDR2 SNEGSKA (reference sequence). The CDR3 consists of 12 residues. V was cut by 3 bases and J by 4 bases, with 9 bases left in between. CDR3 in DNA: TGCAGTGCTAGTCGGGACACCTATGGCTACACCTTC. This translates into CSASRDTYGYTF.

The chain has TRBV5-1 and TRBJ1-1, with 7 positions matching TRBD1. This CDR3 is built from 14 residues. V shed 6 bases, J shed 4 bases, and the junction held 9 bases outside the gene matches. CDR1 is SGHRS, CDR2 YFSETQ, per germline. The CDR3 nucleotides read TGCGCCAGCAAGGTAGGGGGCGACGGCACTGAAGCTTTCTTT. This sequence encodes CASKVGGDGTEAFF.

CDR3 loop: CASSIQGDGYTF. DNA for the CDR3: TGTGCCAGCAGTATACAGGGAGATGGCTACACCTTC. V usage is TRBV12-3 or TRBV12-4 and J usage is TRBJ1-2; a weak D match, TRBD1 (6 bases). This CDR3 is 12 amino acids long. The V end lost 5 bases, the J end lost 6 bases, and 10 bases lay between the germline ends.

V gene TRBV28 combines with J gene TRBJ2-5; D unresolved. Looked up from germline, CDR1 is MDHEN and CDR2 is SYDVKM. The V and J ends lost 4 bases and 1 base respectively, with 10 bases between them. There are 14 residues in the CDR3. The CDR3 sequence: CASSSQEPQETQYF. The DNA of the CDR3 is TGTGCCAGCAGTTCCCAAGAGCCCCAAGAGACCCAGTACTTC.